A selection of T cell receptor beta chains follows, all from one sample in a study of T cell changes during pregnancy in multiple sclerosis. TCRdb keeps only in-frame clones here, not all; method: immunoSEQ multiplex PCR. The repertoire holds 60,000 to 75,000 clones, with just over 90% as singletons. This specimen was peripheral blood, taken after pregnancy. These TCRs come from a female donor with multiple sclerosis, enrolled in a pregnancy study. CDR3s include the opening cysteine and the closing phenylalanine or tryptophan. D genes are given only for firm matches. The size field is filled for only some rows; it gives once, few, many or a size class.

v_gene,abundance,j_gene,d_gene,CDR3aa,CDR3nt
TRBV6-4,once,TRBJ2-7,TRBD2,CASTAGLANYEQYF,TGTGCCAGCACCGCGGGACTAGCTAACTACGAGCAGTACTTC
TRBV21-1,NA,TRBJ2-7,NA,CASSKDRGDSYEQYF,TGTGCCAGCAGCAAAGATAGGGGCGACTCCTACGAGCAGTACTTC
TRBV5-1,NA,TRBJ2-5,TRBD2,CASSLTSASQETQYF,TGCGCCAGCAGCTTAACTAGCGCTTCACAAGAGACCCAGTACTTC
TRBV5-1,NA,TRBJ2-3,NA,CASSLNGRSTDTQYF,TGCGCCAGCAGCTTAAATGGGAGAAGCACAGATACGCAGTATTTT
TRBV19,NA,TRBJ2-2,NA,CASSLETGPITGELFF,TGTGCCAGTAGTTTAGAGACAGGCCCTATCACCGGGGAGCTGTTTTTT
TRBV5-4,NA,TRBJ2-7,NA,CASSLRAGTLYEQYF,TGTGCCAGCAGCCTCAGAGCGGGTACCCTCTACGAGCAGTACTTC
TRBV4-1,NA,TRBJ2-1,NA,CASSQGLDFIQFF,TGCGCCAGCAGCCAAGGTCTAGACTTCATACAGTTCTTC
TRBV7-6,NA,TRBJ2-1,TRBD2,CASSLQAGVLSSYNEQFF,TGTGCCAGCAGCTTACAAGCGGGAGTCCTCAGCTCCTACAATGAGCAGTTCTTC
TRBV4-1,once,TRBJ2-3,NA,CASSRVAEGVDTQYF,TGCGCCAGCAGCCGCGTAGCAGAGGGGGTCGATACGCAGTATTTT
TRBV4-1,NA,TRBJ1-1,NA,CASSQVLTGRNTEAFF,TGCGCCAGCAGCCAAGTATTAACAGGGAGGAACACTGAAGCTTTCTTT